Sequencing of this TCR beta chain was carried out in a study of shared clonotypes between healthy human individuals. Points from the study as a whole: Naive CD4 clonotypes were shared across a handful of donors at 4.5% to 6%.

It was CD45RO-negative cells, positively selected for CCR7, that made up naive CD8 cells, with terminally differentiated effector memory CD45RA+ cells excluded. A word on this clone: Antigen specificity is unknown.

The assay was carried out at the deep level. Method: immunoSEQ multiplex PCR; TCRdb's copy keeps in-frame clones and lacks some. Of around 1.9 million clones in the sample, under 95% were seen once. V was pared by 5 bases and J by 1 base, with 11 bases between. The CDR3 sequence is 15 residues long. Germline values: CDR1 SEHNR, CDR2 FQNEAQ (reference sequence). The genes are TRBV7-9 and TRBJ2-2; D may be TRBD1 (6 bases). This TCR derives from a young man in good health. Some clones in this sample may be carry-over from other donors' samples. The sample comprised naive CD8+ T cells from PBMCs. The DNA for the CDR3 is TGTGCCAGCAGCCCGCTCAGGGGGAACACCGGGGAGCTGTTTTTT. This gives the protein CASSPLRGNTGELFF.